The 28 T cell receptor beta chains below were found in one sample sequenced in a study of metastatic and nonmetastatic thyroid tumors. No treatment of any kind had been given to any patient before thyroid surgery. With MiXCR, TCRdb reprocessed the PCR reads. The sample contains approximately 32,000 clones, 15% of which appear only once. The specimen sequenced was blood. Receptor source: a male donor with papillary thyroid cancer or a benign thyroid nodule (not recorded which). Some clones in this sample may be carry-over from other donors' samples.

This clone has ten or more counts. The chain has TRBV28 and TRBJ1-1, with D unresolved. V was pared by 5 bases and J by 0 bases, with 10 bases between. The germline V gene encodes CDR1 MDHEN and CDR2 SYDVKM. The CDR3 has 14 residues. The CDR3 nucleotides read TGTGCCAGCAGTCCCGGGCAGCTGAACACTGAAGCTTTCTTT. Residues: CASSPGQLNTEAFF.

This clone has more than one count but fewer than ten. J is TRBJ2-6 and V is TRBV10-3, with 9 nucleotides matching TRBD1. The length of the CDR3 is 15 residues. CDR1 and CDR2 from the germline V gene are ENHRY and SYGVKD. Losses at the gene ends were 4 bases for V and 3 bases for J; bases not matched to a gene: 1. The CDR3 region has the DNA TGTGCCATCAGTGGGGACAGGGTTGGGGCCAACGTCCTGACTTTC. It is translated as CAISGDRVGANVLTF.

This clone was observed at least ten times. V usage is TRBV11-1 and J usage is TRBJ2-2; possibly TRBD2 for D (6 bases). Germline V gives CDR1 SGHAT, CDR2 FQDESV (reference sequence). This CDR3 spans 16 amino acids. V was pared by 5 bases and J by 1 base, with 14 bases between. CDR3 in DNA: TGTGCCAGCAGCCCGTCGGGAGCGGGGAACACCGGGGAGCTGTTTTTT. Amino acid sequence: CASSPSGAGNTGELFF.

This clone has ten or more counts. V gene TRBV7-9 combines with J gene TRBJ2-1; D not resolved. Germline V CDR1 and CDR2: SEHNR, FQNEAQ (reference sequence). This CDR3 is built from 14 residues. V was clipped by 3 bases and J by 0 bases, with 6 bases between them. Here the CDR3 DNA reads TGTGCCAGCAGCTTCCAAAGCTCCTACAATGAGCAGTTCTTC. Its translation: CASSFQSSYNEQFF. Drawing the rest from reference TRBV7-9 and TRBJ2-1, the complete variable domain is DTGVSQNPRHKITKRGQNVTFRCDPISEHNRLYWYRQTLGQGPEFLTYFQNEAQLEKSRLLSDRFSAERPKGSFSTLEIQRTEQGDSAMYLCASSFQSSYNEQFFGPGTRLTVL.

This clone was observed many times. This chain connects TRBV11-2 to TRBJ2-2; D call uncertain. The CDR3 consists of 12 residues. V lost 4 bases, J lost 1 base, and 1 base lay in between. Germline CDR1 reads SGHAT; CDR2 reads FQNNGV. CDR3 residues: CASSWNTGELFF. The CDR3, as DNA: TGTGCCAGCAGCTGGAACACCGGGGAGCTGTTTTTT. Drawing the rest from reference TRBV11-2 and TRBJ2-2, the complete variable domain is EAGVAQSPRYKIIEKRQSVAFWCNPISGHATLYWYQQILGQGPKLLIQFQNNGVVDDSQLPKDRFSAERLKGVDSTLKIQPAKLEDSAVYLCASSWNTGELFFGEGSRLTVL.

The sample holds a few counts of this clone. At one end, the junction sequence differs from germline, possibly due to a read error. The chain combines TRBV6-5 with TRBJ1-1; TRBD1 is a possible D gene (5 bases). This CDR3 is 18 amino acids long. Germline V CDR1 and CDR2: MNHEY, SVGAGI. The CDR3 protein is CASSTSVDSTVMNTESFF. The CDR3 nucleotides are TGTGCCAGCAGTACGTCCGTAGACAGTACCGTAATGAACACTGAATCTTTCTTT.

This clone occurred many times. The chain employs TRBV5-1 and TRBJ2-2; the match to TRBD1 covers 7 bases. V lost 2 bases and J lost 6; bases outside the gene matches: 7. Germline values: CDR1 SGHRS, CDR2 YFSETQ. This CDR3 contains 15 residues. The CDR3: CASSFRSQGAGELFF. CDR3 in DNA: TGCGCCAGCAGCTTTAGATCGCAGGGGGCCGGGGAGCTGTTTTTT.

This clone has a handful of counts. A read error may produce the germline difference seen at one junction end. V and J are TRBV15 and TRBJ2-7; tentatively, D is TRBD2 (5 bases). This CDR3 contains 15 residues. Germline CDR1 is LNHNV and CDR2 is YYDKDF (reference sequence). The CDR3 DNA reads TGTGCCACCAGCAGAGGTGTAGGGAGTCCCTACGAGCATTACTTC. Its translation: CATSRGVGSPYEHYF. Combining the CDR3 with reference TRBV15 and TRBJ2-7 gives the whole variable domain DAMVIQNPRYQVTQFGKPVTLSCSQTLNHNVMYWYQQKSSQAPKLLFHYYDKDFNNEADTPDNFQSRRPNTSFCFLDIRSPGLGDTAMYLCATSRGVGSPYEHYFGPGTRLTVT.

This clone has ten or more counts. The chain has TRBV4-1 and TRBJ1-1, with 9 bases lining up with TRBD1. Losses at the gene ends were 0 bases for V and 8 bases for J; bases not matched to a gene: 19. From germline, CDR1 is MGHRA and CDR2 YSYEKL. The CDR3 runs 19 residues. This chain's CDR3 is CASSQEFFGTGLKRREAFF. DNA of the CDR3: TGCGCCAGCAGCCAAGAGTTTTTCGGGACAGGGTTAAAAAGACGCGAAGCTTTCTTT.

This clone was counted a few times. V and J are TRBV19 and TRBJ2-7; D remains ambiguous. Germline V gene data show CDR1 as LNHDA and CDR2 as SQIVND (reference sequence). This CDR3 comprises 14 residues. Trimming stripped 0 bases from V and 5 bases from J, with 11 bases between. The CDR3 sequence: CASSIDDGPDEQYF. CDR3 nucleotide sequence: TGTGCCAGTAGTATAGATGACGGCCCGGACGAGCAGTACTTC.

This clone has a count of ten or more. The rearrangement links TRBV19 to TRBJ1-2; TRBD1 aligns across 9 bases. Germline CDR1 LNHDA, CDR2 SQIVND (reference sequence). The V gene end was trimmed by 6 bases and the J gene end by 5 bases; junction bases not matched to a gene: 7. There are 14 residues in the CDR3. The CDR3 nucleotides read TGTGCCAGTAGCTGGACAGGGGATGAATATGGCTACACCTTC. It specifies CASSWTGDEYGYTF.

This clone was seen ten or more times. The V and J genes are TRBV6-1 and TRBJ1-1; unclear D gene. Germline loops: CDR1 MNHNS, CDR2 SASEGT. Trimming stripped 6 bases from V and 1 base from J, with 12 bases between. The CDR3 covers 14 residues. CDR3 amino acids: CASSEDRTNTEAFF. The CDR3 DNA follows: TGTGCCAGCAGCGAGGACCGTACGAACACTGAAGCTTTCTTT.

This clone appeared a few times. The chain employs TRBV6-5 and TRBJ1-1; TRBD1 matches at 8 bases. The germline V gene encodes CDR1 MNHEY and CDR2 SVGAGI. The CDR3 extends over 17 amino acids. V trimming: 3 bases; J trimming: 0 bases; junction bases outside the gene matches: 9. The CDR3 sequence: CASSYPRTGRLNTEAFF. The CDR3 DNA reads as TGTGCCAGCAGTTATCCCCGGACAGGGCGTTTGAACACTGAAGCTTTCTTT.

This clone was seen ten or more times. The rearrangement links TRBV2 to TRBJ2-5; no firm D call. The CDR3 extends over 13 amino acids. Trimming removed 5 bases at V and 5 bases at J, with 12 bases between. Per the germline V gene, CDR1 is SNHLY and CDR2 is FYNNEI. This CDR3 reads CASSPLAAETQYF. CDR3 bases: TGTGCCAGCAGTCCCTTGGCTGCGGAGACCCAGTACTTC.

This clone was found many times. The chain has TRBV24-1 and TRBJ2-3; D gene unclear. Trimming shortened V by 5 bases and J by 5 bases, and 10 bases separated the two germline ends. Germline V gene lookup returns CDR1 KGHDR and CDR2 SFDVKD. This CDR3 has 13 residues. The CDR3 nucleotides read TGTGCCACCAGTGCCCTGCGAGAAGATACGCAGTATTTT. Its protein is CATSALREDTQYF.

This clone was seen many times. Here the CDR3 reads CASSQDLTEWRTQYF. As DNA, the CDR3 is TGCGCCAGCAGCCAAGATTTGACGGAGTGGAGGACGCAGTATTTT. The chain recombines TRBV4-3 with TRBJ2-3; the D gene is possibly TRBD2 (5 bases). Germline loops: CDR1 LGHNA, CDR2 YSLEER. V was trimmed by 0 bases and J by 9 bases, leaving 16 bases between them. The CDR3 totals 15 residues.

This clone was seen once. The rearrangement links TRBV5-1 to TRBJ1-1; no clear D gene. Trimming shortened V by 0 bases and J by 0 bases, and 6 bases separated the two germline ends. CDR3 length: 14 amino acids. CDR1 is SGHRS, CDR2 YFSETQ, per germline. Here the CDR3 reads CASSLVGMNTEAFF. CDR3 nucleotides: TGCGCCAGCAGCTTGGTTGGGATGAACACTGAAGCTTTCTTT. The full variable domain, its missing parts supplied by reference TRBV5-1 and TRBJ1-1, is KAGVTQTPRYLIKTRGQQVTLSCSPISGHRSVSWYQQTPGQGLQFLFEYFSETQRNKGNFPGRFSGRQFSNSRSEMNVSTLELGDSALYLCASSLVGMNTEAFFGQGTRLTVV.

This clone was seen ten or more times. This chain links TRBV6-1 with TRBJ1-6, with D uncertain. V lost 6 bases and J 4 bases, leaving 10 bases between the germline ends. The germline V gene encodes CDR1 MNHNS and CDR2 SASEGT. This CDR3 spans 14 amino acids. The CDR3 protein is CASRAGDYNSPLHF. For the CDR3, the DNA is TGTGCCAGCAGGGCCGGCGATTATAATTCACCCCTCCACTTT.

This chain's CDR3 is CASSGQGASPLHF. The CDR3 DNA sequence: TGTGCCAGCAGCGGGCAGGGAGCTTCACCCCTCCACTTT. The J gene is TRBJ1-6, the V gene TRBV9; D might be TRBD1 (5 bases). The V end lost 3 bases, the J end lost 9 bases, and 10 bases lay between the germline ends. The CDR3 sequence is 13 residues long. CDR1 is SGDLS and CDR2 is YYNGEE in the germline V gene. The full variable domain, its missing parts supplied by reference TRBV9 and TRBJ1-6, is DSGVTQTPKHLITATGQRVTLRCSPRSGDLSVYWYQQSLDQGLQFLIQYYNGEERAKGNILERFSAQQFPDLHSELNLSSLELGDSALYFCASSGQGASPLHFGNGTRLTVT.

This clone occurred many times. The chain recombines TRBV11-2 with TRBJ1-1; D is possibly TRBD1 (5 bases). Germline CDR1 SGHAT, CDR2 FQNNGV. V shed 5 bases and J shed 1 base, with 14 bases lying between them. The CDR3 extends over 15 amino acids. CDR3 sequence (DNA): TGTGCCAGCAGCACCCAGGGAGGAACGAACACTGAAGCTTTCTTT. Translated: CASSTQGGTNTEAFF. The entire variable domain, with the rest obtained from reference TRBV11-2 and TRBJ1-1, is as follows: EAGVAQSPRYKIIEKRQSVAFWCNPISGHATLYWYQQILGQGPKLLIQFQNNGVVDDSQLPKDRFSAERLKGVDSTLKIQPAKLEDSAVYLCASSTQGGTNTEAFFGQGTRLTVV.

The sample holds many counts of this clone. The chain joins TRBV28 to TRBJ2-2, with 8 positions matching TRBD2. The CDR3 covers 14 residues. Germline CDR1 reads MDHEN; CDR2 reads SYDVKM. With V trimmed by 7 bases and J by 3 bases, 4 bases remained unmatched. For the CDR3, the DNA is TGTGCCAGCACGCCGGGACTAGACACCGGGGAGCTGTTTTTT. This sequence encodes CASTPGLDTGELFF.

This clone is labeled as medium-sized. CDR3 in amino acids: CAWSALRVAGELFF. The CDR3 nucleotides read TGTGCCTGGAGCGCTTTAAGGGTGGCCGGGGAGCTGTTTTTT. The V gene is TRBV30, the J gene TRBJ2-2; no clear D gene. This CDR3 has 14 amino acids. The V gene lost 3 bases and the J gene lost 6 bases, with 14 bases spanning the gap. The germline V gene has CDR1 GTSNPN and CDR2 SVGIG (reference sequence).

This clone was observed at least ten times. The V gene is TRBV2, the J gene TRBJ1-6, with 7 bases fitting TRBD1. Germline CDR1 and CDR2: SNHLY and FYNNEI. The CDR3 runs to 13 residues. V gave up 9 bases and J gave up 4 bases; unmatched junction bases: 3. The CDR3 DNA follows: TGTGCCAGTGGGACAGATTATAATTCACCCCTCCACTTT. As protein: CASGTDYNSPLHF. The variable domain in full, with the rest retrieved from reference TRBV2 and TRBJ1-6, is EPEVTQTPSHQVTQMGQEVILRCVPISNHLYFYWYRQILGQKVEFLVSFYNNEISEKSEIFDDQFSVERPDGSNFTLKIRSTKLEDSAMYFCASGTDYNSPLHFGNGTRLTVT.

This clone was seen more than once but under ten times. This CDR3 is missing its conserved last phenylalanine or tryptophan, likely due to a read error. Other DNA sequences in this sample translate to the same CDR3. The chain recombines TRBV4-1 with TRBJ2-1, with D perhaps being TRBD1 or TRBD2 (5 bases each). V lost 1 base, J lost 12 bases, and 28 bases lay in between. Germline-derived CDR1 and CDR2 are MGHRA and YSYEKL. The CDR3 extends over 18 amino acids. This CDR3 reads CASSQGPPGAVLDDGQFL. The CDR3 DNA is TGCGCCAGCAGCCAAGGACCTCCCGGGGCGGTCCTTGACGATGGGCAGTTCCTC.

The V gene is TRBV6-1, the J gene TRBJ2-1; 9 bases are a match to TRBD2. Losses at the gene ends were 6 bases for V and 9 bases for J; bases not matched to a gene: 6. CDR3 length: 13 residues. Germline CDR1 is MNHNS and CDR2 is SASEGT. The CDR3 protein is CASRLREGGEQFF. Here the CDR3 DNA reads TGTGCCAGCAGGTTGCGGGAGGGAGGTGAGCAGTTCTTC.

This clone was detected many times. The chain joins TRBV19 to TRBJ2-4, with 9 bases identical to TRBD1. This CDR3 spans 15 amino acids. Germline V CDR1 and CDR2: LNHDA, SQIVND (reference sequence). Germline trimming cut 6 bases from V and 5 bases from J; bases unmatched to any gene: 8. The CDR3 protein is CASSKETGGENIQYF. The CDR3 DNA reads TGTGCCAGTAGCAAAGAGACAGGGGGAGAAAACATTCAGTACTTC. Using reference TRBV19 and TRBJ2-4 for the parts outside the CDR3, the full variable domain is DGGITQSPKYLFRKEGQNVTLSCEQNLNHDAMYWYRQDPGQGLRLIYYSQIVNDFQKGDIAEGYSVSREKKESFPLTVTSAQKNPTAFYLCASSKETGGENIQYFGAGTRLSVL.

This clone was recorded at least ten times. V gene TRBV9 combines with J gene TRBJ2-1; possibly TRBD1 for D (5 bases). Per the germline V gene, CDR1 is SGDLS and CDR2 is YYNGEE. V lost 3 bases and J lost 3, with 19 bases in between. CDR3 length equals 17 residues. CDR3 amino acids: CASSARQGSGNYNEQFF. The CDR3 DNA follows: TGTGCCAGCAGCGCCCGCCAAGGGTCAGGGAACTACAATGAGCAGTTCTTC.

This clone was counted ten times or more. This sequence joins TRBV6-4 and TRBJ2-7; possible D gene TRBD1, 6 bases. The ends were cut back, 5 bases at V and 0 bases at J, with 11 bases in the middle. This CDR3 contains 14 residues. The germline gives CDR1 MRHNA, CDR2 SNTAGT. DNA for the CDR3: TGTGCCAGCAGTCCGGACAGCACCTCCTACGAGCAGTACTTC. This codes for CASSPDSTSYEQYF.